The clone carrying this T cell receptor (beta chain) has only a few counts. The CDR3 totals 14 residues. Germline V gene sequence: CDR1 SGHTA, CDR2 FQGTGA. V gave up 6 bases and J gave up 1 base, with 11 bases separating them. This sample is drawn from a study of beta chain features in type 1 diabetes. Cells sorted by CD45RO/CCR7/CD25/CD127/CD95/CD27 comprised CD4+ naive, central memory, regulatory and stem cell-like memory cells. Over 95% purity was reached by all sorted populations. The isolated RNA, all of it, was reverse transcribed, so expressed TCRB transcripts were what got sequenced. Repertoires were generated with immunoSEQ multiplex PCR, while TCRdb's copy carries only in-frame clones and drops some. The table lists about 230,000 clones, roughly 9.6% of them singletons.

V and J are TRBV7-3 and TRBJ2-3, with D possibly TRBD2 on 5 matching bases. The source is a woman aged 18-29 years in good health. Source material: naive CD4+ T cells from blood. This CDR3 is CASRLLGGTDTQYF. The CDR3, as DNA: TGTGCCAGCAGGTTGCTCGGGGGCACAGATACGCAGTATTTT.